This TCR beta chain was obtained from a study of T cells in Graves' hyperthyroidism and ophthalmopathy. This clonotype was detected many times. No antigen is known for it. Germline V lookup: CDR1 DFQATT, CDR2 SNEGSKA (reference sequence). This CDR3 comprises 12 residues. Trimming cost V 6 bases and J 2 bases, with 8 bases left between them. Amplification of TCR beta CDR3 regions used RNA as the template. First-round RT-PCR with HTBI primers amplified the TCR CDR3 region. TCRdb itself ran the multiplex PCR reads through MiXCR, one entry per CDR3 protein. The repertoire holds about 560,000 distinct CDR3 sequences, around 17% seen once, with 15% to 20% in the top ten. Exclusion of a patient resulted from uncontrolled infection, other autoimmune disease, pregnancy or lactation. Broader study findings: Ophthalmopathy was identified by the model a median approximately 6.4 months ahead of onset. Most clonotypes expanded in the thyroid (above 0.001) were also present in blood.

The TCR originated in a woman aged 18 to 35 with Graves' hyperthyroidism. This chain links TRBV20-1 with TRBJ1-5, with D unresolved. The source material was blood. The CDR3 region is CSALGGNQPQHF. DNA for the CDR3: TGCAGTGCGTTAGGCGGCAATCAGCCCCAGCATTTT.